The rows below give T cell receptor beta chains drawn from one sample of a study of post-analysis software for immune sequencing data. TCRdb reanalysed the PCR reads using MiXCR and keeps one entry per CDR3 protein. This table holds hundreds of thousands of distinct CDR3 sequences, around 64% found once. Sequencing was carried out using blood. Every receptor here comes from a girl aged 2 to 9 with multiple sclerosis. Each CDR3 is given with its conserved first and last residue. A D gene is named only where the DNA matches it firmly. Some rows have no size entry. The others give once, few or many, or a class for an expanded clone.

>few|NA|TRBV6-2/TRBV6-3|TRBJ1-2
TGTGCCAGCAGTTACCTTCTCAGTAGAGGGTTTAATGGCTACACCTTC
CASSYLLSRGFNGYTF
>NA|NA|TRBV2|TRBJ2-6
TGTGCCAGCAGTGACATTTCTGGGGCCAACGTCCTGACTTTC
CASSDISGANVLTF
>NA|NA|TRBV9|TRBJ2-5
TGTGCCAGCAGCGTAGACGCGGGGTCGGGGGAGACCCAGTACTTC
CASSVDAGSGETQYF
>NA|TRBD2|TRBV5-1|TRBJ2-3
TGCGCCAGCAGCCGTGATCTAGCGGCAGCAGATACGCAGTATTTT
CASSRDLAAADTQYF
>once|NA|TRBV7-2|TRBJ1-1
TGTGCCAGCAGCCAAGTTGGGGTGAACACTGAAGCTTTCTTT
CASSQVGVNTEAFF
>NA|NA|TRBV20-1|TRBJ1-2
TGCAGTGCTAGAGATAAGGAATTTTATGGCTACACCTTC
CSARDKEFYGYTF
>NA|TRBD2|TRBV6-2/TRBV6-3|TRBJ2-3
TGTGCCAGCAGTTACGGACTAGCGGACGCAGATACGCAGTATTTT
CASSYGLADADTQYF
>NA|NA|TRBV6-5|TRBJ2-7
TGTGCCAGCAGGGACCACTACGAGCAGTACTTC
CASRDHYEQYF
>once|NA|TRBV20-1|TRBJ2-3
TGCAGTGCTAGGGGTACTACAGGGGAGGGAACAGATACGCAGTATTTT
CSARGTTGEGTDTQYF
>NA|NA|TRBV12-3/TRBV12-4|TRBJ1-1
TGTGCCAGCACCTCGTTTGGTGGTGAAGCTTTCTTT
CASTSFGGEAFF
>few|TRBD2|TRBV5-1|TRBJ2-5
TGCGCCAGCAGCTTCGGTACTAGCGGGGGCAAAGAGACCCAGTACTTC
CASSFGTSGGKETQYF
>NA|TRBD1|TRBV27|TRBJ1-4
TGTGCCAGCAGCGCACTAGGGGGCACTAATGAAAAACTGTTTTTT
CASSALGGTNEKLFF
>NA|NA|TRBV20-1|TRBJ2-1
TGCAGTGCTAGCGGGAGAGGGGTCAATGAGCAGTTCTTC
CSASGRGVNEQFF
>few|NA|TRBV7-2|TRBJ2-5
TGTGCCAGCAGCTTATCGTTGCGCGGGGGCCGGGGGACCCAGTACTTC
CASSLSLRGGRGTQYF
>once|NA|TRBV10-2|TRBJ2-4
TGCGCCAGCGGACTGCCGGATCGGGGTTCGGGAAACATTCAGTACTTC
CASGLPDRGSGNIQYF
>few|NA|TRBV7-9|TRBJ2-2
TGTGCCAGCAGCTCACTAGGGGGTGCCGGGGAGCTGTTTTTT
CASSSLGGAGELFF
>NA|NA|TRBV11-2|TRBJ1-1
TGTGCCAGCAGCTTACTTTTCCCCGGGAACACTGAAGCTTTCTTT
CASSLLFPGNTEAFF
>NA|NA|TRBV19|TRBJ2-3
TGTGCCAGTAGTATAGGGCTAGCAGATACGCAGTATTTT
CASSIGLADTQYF
>NA|NA|TRBV20-1|TRBJ2-1
TGCAGTGCTAGCCCGAACTCCTACAATGAGCAGTTCTTC
CSASPNSYNEQFF
>NA|TRBD2|TRBV3-1|TRBJ2-1
TGTGCCAGCAGCCACACGGGACTAGAGTACAATGAGCAGTTTTTC
CASSHTGLEYNEQFF
>NA|NA|TRBV3-1|TRBJ2-7
TGTGCCAGCAGCCGTACGACGGCGGAGCAGTACTTC
CASSRTTAEQYF
>few|NA|TRBV28|TRBJ1-2
TGTGCCAGCAGTCCCGCGAGTCGCTATGGCTACACCTTC
CASSPASRYGYTF
>NA|NA|TRBV21-1|TRBJ2-5
TGTGCCAGCAGCGAAGACAGGGTTCCAAAGACCCAGTACTTC
CASSEDRVPKTQYF
>NA|NA|TRBV7-2|TRBJ1-1
TGTGCCAGCAGCTTAGCGGTAGGGATGAACACTGAAGCTTTCTTT
CASSLAVGMNTEAFF
>NA|NA|TRBV4-1|TRBJ2-6
TGCGCCAGCAGCCAAGATTCGGGGCCGATCTCTGGGGCCAACGTCCTGACTTTC
CASSQDSGPISGANVLTF
>NA|TRBD1|TRBV29-1|TRBJ2-7
TGCAGCGTTGTCCCGGGACAGGGAGGCTACGAGCAGTACTTC
CSVVPGQGGYEQYF
>NA|NA|TRBV4-3|TRBJ1-2
TGCGCCAGCAGCCAAGATTTGGGGAGATGGGGCTATGGCTACACCTTC
CASSQDLGRWGYGYTF
>NA|NA|TRBV29-1|TRBJ2-1
TGCAGCGTATCCCCTCAAGGCACTTACAATGAGCAGTTCTTC
CSVSPQGTYNEQFF
>NA|NA|TRBV6-5|TRBJ2-3
TGTGCCAGCAGTTACTCGCTAGGGGTGGGCAGGGCGGCGGATACGCAGTATTTT
CASSYSLGVGRAADTQYF
>few|TRBD1|TRBV29-1|TRBJ1-1
TGCAGCGTGGGCCTAGGGGGCCCTGAAGCTTTCTTT
CSVGLGGPEAFF
>NA|TRBD1|TRBV5-1|TRBJ2-5
TGCGCCAGCAGTTTTAGGACAGGTGGTCAAGAGACCCAGTACTTC
CASSFRTGGQETQYF
>NA|NA|TRBV19|TRBJ2-5
TGTGCCAGTTCGGAGGGGGCTGTCTACCAAGAGACCCAGTACTTC
CASSEGAVYQETQYF
>NA|NA|TRBV5-1|TRBJ1-2
TGCGCCAGCAGCTCTAAAGGGACGGAAGGTCTCTATGGCTACACCTTC
CASSSKGTEGLYGYTF
>NA|TRBD1|TRBV20-1|TRBJ1-4
TGCAGTGCTAGAGATCCGGGACAGGGAAACAAAAAACTGTTTTTT
CSARDPGQGNKKLFF
>NA|TRBD2|TRBV12-3/TRBV12-4|TRBJ2-1
TGTGCCAGCAGCCCCCTTAGCGGGGGTATCAATGAGCAGTTCTTC
CASSPLSGGINEQFF
>NA|NA|TRBV12-3/TRBV12-4|TRBJ2-5
TGTGCCAGCAGTTTTTTGGTAGCGGAGACCCAGTACTTC
CASSFLVAETQYF
>NA|NA|TRBV11-2|TRBJ2-1
TGTGCCAGCAGCTTAGTCCTGGCGCCCTACAATGAGCAGTTCTTC
CASSLVLAPYNEQFF
>NA|TRBD2|TRBV10-3|TRBJ2-1
TGTGCCATCAGTGGGGGAACTAGCGGGGCCCCCAATGAGCAGTTCTTC
CAISGGTSGAPNEQFF
>NA|NA|TRBV6-5|TRBJ2-3
TGTGCCAGCAGCTCCGACAGGAATACGCAGTATTTT
CASSSDRNTQYF
>NA|TRBD2|TRBV3-1|TRBJ2-1
TGTGCCAGCAGCCAAAATGCCGGGGGGAGGAATGAGCAGTTCTTC
CASSQNAGGRNEQFF
>few|TRBD2|TRBV29-1|TRBJ2-7
TGCAGCGTTCTACTAGCGAGGAGCTCCTACGAGCAGTACTTC
CSVLLARSSYEQYF
>NA|NA|TRBV12-3/TRBV12-4|TRBJ2-3
TGTGCCAGCAGTTTCCTTAGCAGGGATACGCAGTATTTT
CASSFLSRDTQYF
>NA|NA|TRBV12-3/TRBV12-4|TRBJ1-5
TGTGCCAGCAGTTTAGGGTCTGGGGGGGAAAGCAATCAGCCCCAGCATTTT
CASSLGSGGESNQPQHF
>NA|TRBD1|TRBV30|TRBJ2-7
TGTGCCTGGAGTGTTCCCGGGACAGGGTCCTACGAGCAGTACTTC
CAWSVPGTGSYEQYF
>NA|NA|TRBV28|TRBJ1-6
TGTGCCAGCGGAGAAGGACGGATCTATAATTCACCCCTCCACTTT
CASGEGRIYNSPLHF
>few|NA|TRBV29-1|TRBJ1-1
TGCAGCTGTAGTGAAGCTTTCTTT
CSCSEAFF
>NA|NA|TRBV2|TRBJ2-5
TGTGCCAGCGGCCGGTACCAAGAGACCCAGTACTTC
CASGRYQETQYF
>NA|NA|TRBV5-1|TRBJ2-1
TGCGCCAGCAGCTTGGAGGGAAAAAGCTCCTACAATGAGCAGTTCTTC
CASSLEGKSSYNEQFF
>NA|TRBD1|TRBV5-1|TRBJ2-1
TGCGCCAGCAGCCGGGAGAGCCTCAGGGACAGGGGTGAGGGTGAGCAGTTCTTC
CASSRESLRDRGEGEQFF
>few|NA|TRBV12-3/TRBV12-4|TRBJ1-2
TGTGCCAGCAGTCCCCGGGCTCGGACTAACTATGGCTACACCTTC
CASSPRARTNYGYTF
>NA|NA|TRBV5-1|TRBJ2-1
TGCGCCAGCAGCTTGGGTTTTGGAGGGGGCAATGAGCAGTTCTTC
CASSLGFGGGNEQFF
>once|NA|TRBV6-1|TRBJ1-5
TGTGCCAGCAGTGAAGCGCTTGGAGCAGCAAATCAGCCCCAGCATTTT
CASSEALGAANQPQHF